The 10 T cell receptor beta chains presented below share a single source sample, sequenced in a study of regulatory T cells in long-lasting Graves disease. Time point given: persistent/refractory GD, antithyroid drugs over 5 years with positive TRAb. From PBMCs, RNA was extracted and then used to make the TCR library. Arm-PCR with iRepertoire HTBI primers amplified the CDR3 regions for these TCR beta libraries. TCRdb fed the multiplex PCR reads into MiXCR, producing one record per CDR3 protein. The profile shows about 470,000 distinct CDR3 sequences, more than 20% of them singletons. The starting material was peripheral blood mononuclear cells (PBMCs), obtained when the disease was refractory, from a patient treated with antithyroid drugs. Receptors originate from a female donor with Graves disease.

This clonotype showed up just once. The genes are TRBV7-9 and TRBJ2-2, with a tentative D call TRBD2 (5 bases). V shed 5 bases and J shed 6 bases, with 13 bases lying between them. Germline CDR1 reads SEHNR; CDR2 reads FQNEAQ (reference sequence). The CDR3 spans 14 residues. The CDR3 sequence is CASSTSSSPGELFF. The DNA for the CDR3 is TGTGCCAGCAGCACCTCCTCTAGCCCCGGGGAGCTGTTTTTT.

The rearrangement links TRBV29-1 to TRBJ1-1, with a weak D call TRBD1 (5 bases). The germline V gene has CDR1 SQVTM and CDR2 ANQGSEA. The CDR3 is 12 residues long. The V gene lost 5 bases and the J gene lost 1 base, with 8 bases spanning the gap. CDR3 DNA sequence: TGCAGCGTTACCAGGGAGAACACTGAAGCTTTCTTT. Encoded protein: CSVTRENTEAFF.

A remark on this clonotype: Possible read error: a much larger clone is one base away. V and J are TRBV28 and TRBJ1-5; maybe TRBD1 (5 bases). CDR3 length: 15 amino acids. Germline loops: CDR1 MDHEN, CDR2 SYDVKM. V lost 5 bases and J lost 0, with 11 bases in between. This CDR3 reads CASSGALNSNQPQHF. CDR3 DNA sequence: TGTGCCAGCAGTGGGGCACTTAATAGCAATCAGCCCCAGCATTTT.

This chain joins TRBV7-2 and TRBJ2-5; TRBD1 aligns across 10 bases. With the DNA end fitting TRBJ2-7 better, the J assignment may be wrong. The CDR3 sequence is 15 residues long. In germline, CDR1 is SGHTA, CDR2 FQGNSA. CDR3 region: CASRDQGTGDHEQYF. The CDR3 DNA sequence: TGTGCCAGCAGGGATCAAGGGACAGGGGACCACGAGCAGTACTTC.

In DNA, the CDR3 is TGTGCCAGCAGCTTAGATTCGGCGGGTGTTGACGAGCAGTACTTC. Residues: CASSLDSAGVDEQYF. This chain links TRBV11-2 with TRBJ2-7; tentatively, D is TRBD2 (5 bases). From germline, CDR1 is SGHAT and CDR2 FQNNGV. CDR3 length equals 15 residues. Trimming took 0 bases from V and 5 from J, leaving 14 bases between them. Using reference TRBV11-2 and TRBJ2-7 for the parts outside the CDR3, the full variable domain is EAGVAQSPRYKIIEKRQSVAFWCNPISGHATLYWYQQILGQGPKLLIQFQNNGVVDDSQLPKDRFSAERLKGVDSTLKIQPAKLEDSAVYLCASSLDSAGVDEQYFGPGTRLTVT.

V gene TRBV30 combines with J gene TRBJ1-2; tentatively, D is TRBD1 (6 bases). The V end lost 0 bases, the J end lost 4 bases, and 15 bases lay between the germline ends. CDR1 and CDR2 from the germline V gene are GTSNPN and SVGIG (reference sequence). The length of the CDR3 is 15 residues. The CDR3 loop is CAWSVGGGGSYGYTF. For the CDR3, the DNA is TGTGCCTGGAGTGTTGGGGGAGGGGGGAGCTATGGCTACACCTTC.

This clonotype was detected many times. In DNA, the CDR3 is TGTGCCAGCAGAGACAGGGAAGCTAAAGCTTTCTTT. As protein: CASRDREAKAFF. The V call is TRBV6-1, the J call TRBJ1-1; 7 bases are shared with TRBD1. After removal of 6 bases from V and 9 bases from J, the junction contained 7 bases not matched to a gene. In germline, CDR1 is MNHNS, CDR2 SASEGT. The CDR3 has 12 amino acids.

The chain carries TRBV7-2 and TRBJ2-7, with a tentative D call TRBD1 (7 bases). This CDR3 spans 17 amino acids. Germline loops: CDR1 SGHTA, CDR2 FQGNSA. V lost 4 bases, J lost 6 bases, and 25 bases lay in between. In nucleotides, the CDR3 is TGTGCCAGCAGCTCATCGACCTCCGATTACAGGGGAGGCGAGCAGTACTTC. Translating gives CASSSSTSDYRGGEQYF.

Many counts were recorded for this clonotype. The chain employs TRBV2 and TRBJ2-7; 11 nucleotides match TRBD2. CDR1 and CDR2 (germline): SNHLY, FYNNEI. The CDR3 spans 14 residues. Unmatched junction bases numbered 7, after V lost 6 bases and J lost 6 bases. CDR3 DNA sequence: TGTGCCAGCAGCCCACTAGCGGGAGAAGGCGAGCAGTACTTC. The encoded protein is CASSPLAGEGEQYF.

This clonotype has only a few counts. The gene calls are TRBV19 and TRBJ2-7; TRBD1 matches 8 bases. Germline V gives CDR1 LNHDA, CDR2 SQIVND (reference sequence). The CDR3 sequence is 18 residues long. Trimming removed 0 bases from V and 6 bases from J; junction bases left unmatched: 16. The CDR3 DNA is TGTGCCAGTAGTATAGATCGCGGGACAGGCCCCCAGGTTCCCGAGCAGTACTTC. It specifies CASSIDRGTGPQVPEQYF.